These 27 T cell receptor beta chains were sequenced from one sample in a study of response to subunit inactivated influenza vaccine. A single record per CDR3 protein comes from TCRdb applying MiXCR to the RT-PCR reads. Counted here are a few hundred thousand distinct CDR3 sequences, 20% to 25% occurring once; the ten biggest clones make up approximately 10%. Sequencing used PBMCs from blood, obtained less than 22 months after vaccination. These receptors originate from a man aged 45 to 70 who received an inactivated influenza vaccine.

This clonotype was recorded a few times. In DNA form, the CDR3 reads TGTGCCAGTAGTCGAGGGGGATCGAACACTGAAGCTTTCTTT. Its protein is CASSRGGSNTEAFF. The chain has TRBV19 and TRBJ1-1, with TRBD1 as a possible D gene (6 bases). V was trimmed by 5 bases and J by 1 base, leaving 11 bases between them. CDR1 is LNHDA, CDR2 SQIVND, per germline (reference sequence). The CDR3 extends over 14 amino acids.

This clonotype was detected many times. The V and J genes are TRBV9 and TRBJ2-1; 13 bases match TRBD2. The CDR3 sequence is 17 residues long. CDR1 is SGDLS, CDR2 YYNGEE, per germline. The V segment lost 0 bases and the J segment 3 bases; nucleotides outside the gene matches: 3. The CDR3 sequence is CASSVELAGGFYNEQFF. DNA for the CDR3: TGTGCCAGCAGCGTAGAACTAGCGGGGGGGTTCTACAATGAGCAGTTCTTC.

This clonotype has just a few counts. The chain is built from TRBV6-6 and TRBJ2-1; 7 bases are a match to TRBD1. Germline V gene sequence: CDR1 MNHNY, CDR2 SVGAGI (reference sequence). The CDR3 is 14 amino acids. Trimming removed 6 bases from V and 1 base from J; junction bases left unmatched: 3. CDR3 bases: TGTGCCAGCAGCCCACAGGGGTCCTACAATGAGCAGTTCTTC. Amino acids: CASSPQGSYNEQFF.

The genes are TRBV4-1 and TRBJ2-2, with TRBD1 identical over 10 bases. Germline CDR1 MGHRA, CDR2 YSYEKL. Trimming removed 4 bases from V and 3 bases from J; junction bases left unmatched: 8. This CDR3 contains 17 residues. CDR3 in amino acids: CASSLLGQGDYTGELFF. In DNA form, the CDR3 reads TGCGCCAGCAGCCTCCTAGGACAGGGGGACTACACCGGGGAGCTGTTTTTT.

This clonotype was picked up a small number of times. V usage is TRBV5-1 and J usage is TRBJ2-5; D is uncertain. The CDR3 loop spans 14 amino acids. CDR1 and CDR2 (germline): SGHRS, YFSETQ. Trimming took 4 bases from V and 1 from J, leaving 11 bases between them. The CDR3 nucleotides are TGCGCCAGCAGCGTCCAGCCCTCCCAAGAGACCCAGTACTTC. Amino acids: CASSVQPSQETQYF.

This clonotype has more than one count but fewer than ten. This chain connects TRBV7-2 to TRBJ1-5, with a possible D match to TRBD1 (5 bases). The CDR3 is 16 residues long. The V gene's germline CDR1 is SGHTA and CDR2 FQGNSA. Trimming pared 1 base from V and 5 bases from J, leaving 15 bases between. The CDR3 sequence is CASSLGVGALDQPQHF. The CDR3, as DNA: TGTGCCAGCAGCTTAGGGGTAGGGGCTCTGGATCAGCCCCAGCATTTT.

This clonotype was observed a handful of times. The chain combines TRBV29-1 with TRBJ1-1, with D possibly being TRBD1 (5 bases). Between the trimmed V and J ends, which lost 6 bases and 4 bases, there was a span of 12 bases. The CDR3 consists of 12 residues. From germline, CDR1 is SQVTM and CDR2 ANQGSEA. As DNA, the CDR3 is TGCAGCGTCGCAGTACAGGCCACTGAAGCTTTCTTT. Translating gives CSVAVQATEAFF.

This clonotype was seen only a few times. The chain has TRBV7-6 and TRBJ1-2; D is perhaps TRBD1 (6 bases). V dropped 2 bases and J dropped 2 bases, with 21 bases sitting between them. Per the germline V gene, CDR1 is SGHVS and CDR2 is FNYEAQ. The CDR3 spans 18 residues. CDR3 in DNA: TGTGCCAGCAGCTTACATCAACGGACAGCAAACCCCAACTATGGCTACACCTTC. Protein product: CASSLHQRTANPNYGYTF.

The V and J genes are TRBV12-3 or TRBV12-4 and TRBJ2-7, with D tentatively TRBD1 or TRBD2 (5 bases each). V lost 1 base to trimming and J lost 3 bases, with 10 bases between them. The CDR3 has 14 amino acids. The CDR3 DNA reads TGTGCCAGCAGTTTAGGCAGGGCGGGCTACGAGCAGTACTTC. Protein: CASSLGRAGYEQYF.

This clonotype was observed many times. The chain joins TRBV12-3 or TRBV12-4 to TRBJ2-2; perhaps D is TRBD1 or TRBD2 (5 bases each). There are 16 residues in the CDR3. V was cut by 5 bases and J by 1 base, with 14 bases left in between. For the CDR3, the DNA is TGTGCCAGCAGTCTCCGTGTTGGGGGGAACACCGGGGAGCTGTTTTTT. It encodes CASSLRVGGNTGELFF.

For this clonotype: One end of the junction fails to match germline, which may point to a read error. The chain joins TRBV5-4 to TRBJ1-6, with TRBD1 as a possible D gene (6 bases). CDR1 and CDR2 from the germline V gene are SGHNT and YYREEE (reference sequence). The CDR3 is made up of 16 amino acids. CDR3 loop: CGSSLGAGQHSSPLHF. CDR3 bases: TGTGGCAGCAGCTTGGGTGCGGGACAACACAGTTCACCCCTCCACTTT. Using reference TRBV5-4 and TRBJ1-6 for the parts outside the CDR3, the full variable domain is ETGVTQSPTHLIKTRGQQVTLRCSSQSGHNTVSWYQQALGQGPQFIFQYYREEENGRGNFPPRFSGLQFPNYSSELNVNALELDDSALYLCGSSLGAGQHSSPLHFGNGTRLTVT.

This clonotype was counted only a few times. The rearrangement uses TRBV6-6 and TRBJ2-1; TRBD2 matches 8 bases. Per germline, CDR1 MNHNY and CDR2 SVGAGI (reference sequence). This CDR3 contains 12 residues. V was pared by 7 bases and J by 8 bases, with 4 bases of the junction left unmatched. CDR3 sequence: CASIGAGDEQFF. The CDR3 bases are TGTGCCAGCATCGGAGCGGGAGATGAGCAGTTCTTC.

This clonotype was detected many times. CDR3 bases: TGTGCCAGCAATACGGAGTTTGGCTACACCTTC. It specifies CASNTEFGYTF. The chain couples TRBV28 to TRBJ1-2; D not resolved. V shed 7 bases and J shed 7 bases, with 10 bases lying between them. Germline CDR1 MDHEN, CDR2 SYDVKM. This CDR3 spans 11 amino acids.

The gene calls are TRBV12-3 or TRBV12-4 and TRBJ2-7; D is ambiguous. This CDR3 has 15 amino acids. V was pared by 1 base and J by 2 bases, with 12 bases between. CDR3: CASSLGAISPYEQYF. The DNA for the CDR3 is TGTGCCAGCAGTTTAGGGGCGATTAGCCCCTACGAGCAGTACTTC.

Only a few counts were recorded for this clonotype. The chain employs TRBV6-2 or TRBV6-3 and TRBJ2-7; no reliable D call. V shed 6 bases and J shed 6 bases, with 12 bases lying between them. The CDR3 runs to 12 residues. Germline V gene lookup returns CDR1 MNHEY and CDR2 SVGEGT. CDR3 residues: CASRKDQLEQYF. CDR3 nucleotide sequence: TGTGCCAGCAGAAAGGACCAGCTCGAGCAGTACTTC.

CDR3 coding DNA: TGTGCCAGCAGTCGCCCCCTAAGGAGTGGGACTAGCACAGATACGCAGTATTTT. Its translation is CASSRPLRSGTSTDTQYF. The V gene is TRBV6-1, the J gene TRBJ2-3; TRBD2 is a possible D gene (6 bases). CDR3 length: 18 amino acids. The germline CDR1 and CDR2 sequences are MNHNS and SASEGT. Deletions cut 5 bases from V and 0 bases from J, with 21 bases between.

This clonotype showed up just a few times. The chain joins TRBV28 to TRBJ1-1, with D perhaps matching TRBD1 (6 bases). V was shortened by 3 bases and J by 4 bases, with 15 bases between the two germline ends. This CDR3 is 15 amino acids long. CDR1 and CDR2 from the germline V gene are MDHEN and SYDVKM. The CDR3 nucleotides read TGTGCCAGCAGTTTCGGAGGGGGTAGGCGCACTGAAGCTTTCTTT. Its protein is CASSFGGGRRTEAFF.

This clonotype was counted only a few times. The chain carries TRBV7-6 and TRBJ2-3, with 11 bases aligning to TRBD2. V lost 1 base and J lost 7; bases outside the gene matches: 10. CDR3 length equals 17 residues. CDR1 and CDR2 (germline): SGHVS, FNYEAQ. CDR3 in amino acids: CASSLVSGTSGTNTQYF. The CDR3 DNA is TGTGCCAGCAGCTTAGTTTCCGGGACTAGCGGAACCAATACGCAGTATTTT.

A few counts support this clonotype. The chain recombines TRBV27 with TRBJ2-7; D is perhaps TRBD2 (6 bases). Germline V lookup: CDR1 MNHEY, CDR2 SMNVEV (reference sequence). This CDR3 is 12 amino acids long. Deletions cut 6 bases from V and 7 bases from J, with 13 bases between. CDR3 loop: CASRNGGSEQYF. CDR3 sequence (DNA): TGTGCCAGCAGGAACGGAGGGAGTGAGCAGTACTTC.

The CDR3 region has the DNA TGTGCCAGCAGCTTAACTGGGAGCAATGAGCAGTTCTTC. It is translated as CASSLTGSNEQFF. The rearrangement uses TRBV7-3 and TRBJ2-1, with D tentatively TRBD2 (5 bases). This CDR3 is 13 amino acids long. Germline V lookup: CDR1 SGHTA, CDR2 FQGTGA. Trimming left V 0 bases short and J 6 bases short, with 6 bases between.

The V call is TRBV29-1, the J call TRBJ1-5; no firm D call. The CDR3 length is 13 residues. Germline assignment: CDR1 SQVTM and CDR2 ANQGSEA. V was shortened by 4 bases and J by 1 base, with 8 bases between the two germline ends. The CDR3 DNA reads TGCAGCGTTGGCTATCAGAGCAATCAGCCCCAGCATTTT. Protein sequence: CSVGYQSNQPQHF.

This rearrangement joins TRBV20-1 to TRBJ2-1, with 12 nucleotides matching TRBD2. Per the germline V gene, CDR1 is DFQATT and CDR2 is SNEGSKA (reference sequence). This CDR3 is built from 17 residues. The CDR3 loop is CSTVATSGSSRYNEQFF. The CDR3, as DNA: TGCAGCACTGTTGCGACTAGCGGGAGTTCAAGATACAATGAGCAGTTCTTC.

This clonotype was detected only a few times. The rearrangement links TRBV6-2 or TRBV6-3 to TRBJ2-1; D remains unclear. Germline lookup yields CDR1 MNHEY and CDR2 SVGEGT. The CDR3 totals 15 residues. V was clipped by 5 bases and J by 5 bases, with 16 bases between them. CDR3: CASSGFSGLNNEQFF. CDR3 sequence (DNA): TGTGCCAGCAGTGGCTTCAGTGGGTTGAACAATGAGCAGTTCTTC.

The chain employs TRBV19 and TRBJ2-3; D could derive from TRBD1 or TRBD2 (6 bases each). The CDR3 is 16 amino acids. The V end was cut by 4 bases, the J end by 2 bases, with 16 bases between. Germline CDR1 reads LNHDA; CDR2 reads SQIVND (reference sequence). The CDR3 region is CASSKLTGGTTDTQYF. Written as DNA, the CDR3 is TGTGCCAGTAGTAAGCTGACAGGAGGGACCACAGATACGCAGTATTTT.

This chain uses TRBV7-2 with TRBJ1-3; D is unclear. Trimming stripped 6 bases from V and 4 bases from J, with 10 bases between. The CDR3 covers 13 residues. CDR1 is SGHTA, CDR2 FQGNSA, per germline. CDR3 protein: CASRPKSGNTIYF. The CDR3 bases are TGTGCCAGCAGACCGAAATCAGGAAACACCATATATTTT.

This clonotype was detected only a few times. This chain links TRBV20-1 with TRBJ2-3, with 12 positions matching TRBD2. With 5 bases clipped from V and 6 bases from J, the junction kept 6 bases outside the gene matches. The CDR3 runs to 14 residues. From germline, CDR1 is DFQATT and CDR2 SNEGSKA (reference sequence). The CDR3 coding sequence is TGCAGTGCTCCCCGACTAGCGGGAGTGGATACGCAGTATTTT. This translates into CSAPRLAGVDTQYF.

This clonotype has just a few counts. This CDR3 is CASSGWDGRSYEQYF. The DNA of the CDR3 is TGTGCCAGCAGTGGTTGGGACGGCCGCTCCTACGAGCAGTACTTC. J is TRBJ2-7 and V is TRBV2, with D perhaps TRBD1 or TRBD2 (5 bases each). Germline lookup yields CDR1 SNHLY and CDR2 FYNNEI. V lost 4 bases, J lost 0 bases, and 13 bases lay in between. The length of the CDR3 is 15 residues.